The subject of this entry is one TCR beta chain. Its antigen is not identified. This sample stems from a study of OX40 agonist ivuxolimab in advanced cancers. Overall study context: Ivuxolimab is an agonistic anti-OX40 (CD134) antibody, and patients were treated with it. Findings and limits, study-wide: Some of the nonresponding patients also showed low levels of normalized T-cell clonal expansion. On average, a greater number of expanded clones characterised CD8+ T cells relative to CD4+.

Method: immunoSEQ multiplex PCR; TCRdb's copy keeps in-frame clones and lacks some. Here the sample spans about 29,000 clones, 82% being singletons. The CDR3 covers 14 residues. Germline-derived CDR1 and CDR2 are MNHNY and SVGAGI (reference sequence). The ends lost 5 bases at V and 4 bases at J; junction bases unmatched: 3. The source was CD4+ or CD8+ T cells sorted from blood, collected in a trial of the OX40 agonist ivuxolimab. This chain links TRBV6-6 with TRBJ1-3; 9 bases are shared with TRBD1. The receptor's source is an adult with an advanced solid tumor such as melanoma, head and neck, liver or kidney cancer. CDR3 nucleotides: TGTGCCAGCAGTGGGGACAGGGCGGGAAACACCATATATTTT. Translation gives CASSGDRAGNTIYF.